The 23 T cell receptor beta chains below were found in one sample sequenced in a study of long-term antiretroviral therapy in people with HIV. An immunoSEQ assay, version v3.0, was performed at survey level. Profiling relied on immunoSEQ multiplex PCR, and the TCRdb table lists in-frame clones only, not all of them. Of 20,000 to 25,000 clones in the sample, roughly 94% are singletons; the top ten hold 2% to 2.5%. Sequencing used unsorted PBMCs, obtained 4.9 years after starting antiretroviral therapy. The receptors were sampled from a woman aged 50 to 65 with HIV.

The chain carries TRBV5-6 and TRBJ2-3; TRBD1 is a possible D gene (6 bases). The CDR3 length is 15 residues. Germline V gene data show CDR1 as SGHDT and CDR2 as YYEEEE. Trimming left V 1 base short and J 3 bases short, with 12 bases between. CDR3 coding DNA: TGTGCCAGCAGCTTGAGGCAGGGGCGAACAGATACGCAGTATTTT. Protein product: CASSLRQGRTDTQYF.

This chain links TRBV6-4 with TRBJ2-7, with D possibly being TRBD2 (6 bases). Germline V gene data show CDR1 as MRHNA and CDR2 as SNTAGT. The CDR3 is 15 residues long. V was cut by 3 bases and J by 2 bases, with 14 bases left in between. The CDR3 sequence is CASSEGPGAAYEQYF. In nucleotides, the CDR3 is TGTGCCAGCAGTGAAGGACCGGGAGCGGCCTACGAGCAGTACTTC.

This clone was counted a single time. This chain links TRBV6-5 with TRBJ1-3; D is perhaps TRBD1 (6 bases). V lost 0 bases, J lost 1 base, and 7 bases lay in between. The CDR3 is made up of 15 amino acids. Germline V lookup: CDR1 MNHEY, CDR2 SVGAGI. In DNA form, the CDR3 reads TGTGCCAGCAGTTACTCCAGGGGTTCTGGAAACACCATATATTTT. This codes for CASSYSRGSGNTIYF.

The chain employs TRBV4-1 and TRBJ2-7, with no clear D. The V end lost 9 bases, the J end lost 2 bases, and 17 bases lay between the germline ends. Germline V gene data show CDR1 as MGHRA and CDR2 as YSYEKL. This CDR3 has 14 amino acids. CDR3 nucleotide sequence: TGCGCCAGTGCCAGTCGATCCGGTACCTACGAGCAGTACTTC. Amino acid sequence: CASASRSGTYEQYF.

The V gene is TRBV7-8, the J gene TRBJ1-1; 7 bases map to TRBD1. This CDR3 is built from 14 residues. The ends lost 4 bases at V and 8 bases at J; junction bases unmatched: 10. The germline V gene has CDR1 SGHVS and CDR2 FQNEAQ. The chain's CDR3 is CASSSRGLAAEAFF. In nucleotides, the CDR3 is TGTGCCAGCAGCTCAAGGGGGCTGGCAGCGGAAGCTTTCTTT.

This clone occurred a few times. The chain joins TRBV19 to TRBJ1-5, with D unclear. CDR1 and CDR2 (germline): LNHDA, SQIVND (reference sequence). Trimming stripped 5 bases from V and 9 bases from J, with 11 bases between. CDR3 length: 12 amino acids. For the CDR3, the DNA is TGTGCCAGTAGTCCTGAGAATTGGCCCCAGCATTTT. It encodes CASSPENWPQHF.

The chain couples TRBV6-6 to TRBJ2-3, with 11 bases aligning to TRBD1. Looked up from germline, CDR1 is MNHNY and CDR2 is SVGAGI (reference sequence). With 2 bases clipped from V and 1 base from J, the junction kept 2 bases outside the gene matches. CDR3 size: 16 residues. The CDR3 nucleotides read TGTGCCAGCAGTTACAGGGGACAGGGGGGCACAGATACGCAGTATTTT. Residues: CASSYRGQGGTDTQYF.

CDR3 nucleotide sequence: TGTGCCAGCTCACGGGACGGGAGGATAGGGTACTTC. Its translation is CASSRDGRIGYF. The V call is TRBV18, the J call TRBJ2-4, with 7 bases identical to TRBD2. CDR1 is KGHSH and CDR2 is LQKENI in the germline V gene. The J segment lost 15 bases and the V segment lost 4 bases, leaving 9 bases of the junction unmatched. The CDR3 has 12 amino acids.

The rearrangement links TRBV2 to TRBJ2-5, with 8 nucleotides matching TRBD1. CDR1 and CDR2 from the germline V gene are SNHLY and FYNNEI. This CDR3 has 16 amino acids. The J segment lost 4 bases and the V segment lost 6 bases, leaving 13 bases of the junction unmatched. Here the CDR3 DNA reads TGTGCCAGCAGCATGACAGGGGCCTCCCGTCGAGAGACCCAGTACTTC. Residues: CASSMTGASRRETQYF.

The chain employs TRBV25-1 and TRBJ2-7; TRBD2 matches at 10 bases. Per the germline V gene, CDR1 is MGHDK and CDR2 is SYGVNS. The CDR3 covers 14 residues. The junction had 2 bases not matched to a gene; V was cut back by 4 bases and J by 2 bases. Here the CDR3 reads CASSASGRAYEQYF. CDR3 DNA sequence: TGTGCCAGCAGTGCGAGCGGGAGGGCCTACGAGCAGTACTTC.

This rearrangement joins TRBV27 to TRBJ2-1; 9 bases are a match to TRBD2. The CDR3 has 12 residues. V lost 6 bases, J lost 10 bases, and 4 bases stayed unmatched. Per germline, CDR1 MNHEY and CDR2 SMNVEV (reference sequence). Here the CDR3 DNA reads TGTGCCAGCAGCCTCGGGACTAGCGAGCAGTTCTTC. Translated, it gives CASSLGTSEQFF.

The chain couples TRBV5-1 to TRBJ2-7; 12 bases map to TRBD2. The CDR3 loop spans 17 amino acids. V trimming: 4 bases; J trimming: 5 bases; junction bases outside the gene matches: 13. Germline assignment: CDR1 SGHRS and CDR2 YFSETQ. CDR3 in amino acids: CASSPGASGRGYHEQYF. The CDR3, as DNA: TGCGCCAGCAGCCCCGGTGCTAGCGGGAGGGGTTACCACGAGCAGTACTTC. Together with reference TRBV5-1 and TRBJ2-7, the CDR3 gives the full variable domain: KAGVTQTPRYLIKTRGQQVTLSCSPISGHRSVSWYQQTPGQGLQFLFEYFSETQRNKGNFPGRFSGRQFSNSRSEMNVSTLELGDSALYLCASSPGASGRGYHEQYFGPGTRLTVT.

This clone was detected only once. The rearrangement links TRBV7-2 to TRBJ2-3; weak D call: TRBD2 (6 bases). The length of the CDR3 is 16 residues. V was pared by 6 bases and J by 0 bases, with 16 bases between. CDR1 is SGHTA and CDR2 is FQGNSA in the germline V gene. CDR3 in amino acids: CASSERGILSTDTQYF. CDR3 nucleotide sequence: TGTGCCAGCAGTGAACGGGGGATCCTTAGCACAGATACGCAGTATTTT.

CDR3 region: CASRSLTGETDTQYF. CDR3 DNA: TGTGCCAGCAGATCCCTGACAGGGGAGACAGATACGCAGTATTTT. The chain links TRBV6-6 to TRBJ2-3; 8 bases are a match to TRBD1. Trimming at V came to 6 bases and at J to 3 bases, leaving 8 bases not matched to a gene. Germline assignment: CDR1 MNHNY and CDR2 SVGAGI (reference sequence). CDR3 length: 15 residues.

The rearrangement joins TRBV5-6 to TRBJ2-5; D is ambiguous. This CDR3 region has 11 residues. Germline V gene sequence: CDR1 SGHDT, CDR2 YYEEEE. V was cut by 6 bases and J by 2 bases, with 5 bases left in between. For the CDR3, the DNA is TGTGCCAGCAACCTACAAGAGACCCAGTACTTC. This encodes CASNLQETQYF.

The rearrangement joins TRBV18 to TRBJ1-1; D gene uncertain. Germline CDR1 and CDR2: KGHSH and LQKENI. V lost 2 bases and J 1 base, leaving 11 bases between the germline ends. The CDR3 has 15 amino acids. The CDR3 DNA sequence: TGTGCCAGCTCACCAACGAGGACGGAGAACACTGAAGCTTTCTTT. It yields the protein CASSPTRTENTEAFF.

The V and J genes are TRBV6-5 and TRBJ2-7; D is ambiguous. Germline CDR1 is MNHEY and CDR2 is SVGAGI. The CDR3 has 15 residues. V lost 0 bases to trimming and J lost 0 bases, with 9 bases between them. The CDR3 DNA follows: TGTGCCAGCAGTTACTCGGTCTACAGCTCCTACGAGCAGTACTTC. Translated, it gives CASSYSVYSSYEQYF.

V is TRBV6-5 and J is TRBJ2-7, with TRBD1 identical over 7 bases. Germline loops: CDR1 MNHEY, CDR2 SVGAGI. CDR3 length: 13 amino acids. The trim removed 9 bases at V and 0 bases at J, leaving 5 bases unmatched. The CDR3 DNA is TGTGCCAGTTGGGACAGAAGCTCCTACGAGCAGTACTTC. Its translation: CASWDRSSYEQYF.

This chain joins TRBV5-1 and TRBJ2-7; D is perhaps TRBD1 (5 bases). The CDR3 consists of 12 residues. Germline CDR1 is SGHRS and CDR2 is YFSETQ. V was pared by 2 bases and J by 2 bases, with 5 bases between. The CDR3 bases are TGCGCCAGCAGCTTAGGGGCCTACGAGCAGTACTTC. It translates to CASSLGAYEQYF.

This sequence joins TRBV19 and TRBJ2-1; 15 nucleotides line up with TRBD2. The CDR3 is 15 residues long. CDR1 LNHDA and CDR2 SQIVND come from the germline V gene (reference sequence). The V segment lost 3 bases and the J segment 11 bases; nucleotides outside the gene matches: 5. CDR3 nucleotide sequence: TGTGCCAGTAGTATCACCGGACTAGCGGGAGGGAAGCAGTTCTTC. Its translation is CASSITGLAGGKQFF.

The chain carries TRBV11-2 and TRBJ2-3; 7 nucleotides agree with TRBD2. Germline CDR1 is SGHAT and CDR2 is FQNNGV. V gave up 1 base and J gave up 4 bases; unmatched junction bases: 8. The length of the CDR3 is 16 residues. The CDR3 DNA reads TGTGCCAGCAGCTTAGGGTCGGGGGGTTTCGCAGATACGCAGTATTTT. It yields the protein CASSLGSGGFADTQYF.

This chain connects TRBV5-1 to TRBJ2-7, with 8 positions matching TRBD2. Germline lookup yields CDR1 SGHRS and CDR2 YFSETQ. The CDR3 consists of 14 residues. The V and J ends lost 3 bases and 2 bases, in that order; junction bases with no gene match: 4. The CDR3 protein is CASSSTSGPYEQYF. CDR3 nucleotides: TGCGCCAGCAGCTCAACTAGCGGACCCTACGAGCAGTACTTC. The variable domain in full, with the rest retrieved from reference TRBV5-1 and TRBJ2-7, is KAGVTQTPRYLIKTRGQQVTLSCSPISGHRSVSWYQQTPGQGLQFLFEYFSETQRNKGNFPGRFSGRQFSNSRSEMNVSTLELGDSALYLCASSSTSGPYEQYFGPGTRLTVT.

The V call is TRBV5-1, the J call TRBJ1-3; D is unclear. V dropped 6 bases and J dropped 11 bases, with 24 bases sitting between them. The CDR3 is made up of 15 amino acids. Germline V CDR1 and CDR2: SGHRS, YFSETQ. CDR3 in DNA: TGCGCCAGCACCCTCCTATTTTTCGGCGCCAAATCCATATATTTT. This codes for CASTLLFFGAKSIYF.